The rows below give T cell receptor beta chains drawn from one sample of a study of blood T cell repertoires in COVID-19. The protocol was immunoSEQ multiplex PCR, while the TCRdb copy is restricted to in-frame clones and leaves out a portion. The sample contains about 150,000 clones, approximately 79% of which appear only once. The sample was PBMCs or T cells enriched from blood (not recorded which). These receptors were taken from a woman aged 70 to 79 in a cohort exposed to, infected with or recovered from COVID-19 (not recorded which). The conserved cysteine and the conserved F or W are not part of the CDR3 here. The D gene is left open where the match is weak.

v_call: TRBV7-7
d_call: TRBD1
cdr3_aa: ASSENTGGETQY

v_call: TRBV5-1
d_call: TRBD2
cdr3_aa: ASSLLAGEEETQY

v_call: TRBV15
d_call: TRBD2
cdr3_aa: ATSRGLAGEEEQF

v_call: TRBV18
d_call: .
cdr3_aa: ASSPVVVNTDTQY

v_call: TRBV5-1
d_call: .
cdr3_aa: ASSLAGGREAF

v_call: TRBV11-3
d_call: .
cdr3_aa: ASSLEQGFYNEQF

v_call: TRBV28
d_call: TRBD1
cdr3_aa: ASSLYGTGSRPLH

v_call: TRBV5-1
d_call: TRBD2
cdr3_aa: ASSSTGTSGREQY

v_call: TRBV24-1
d_call: .
cdr3_aa: ATSAGKDTQY

v_call: TRBV11-2
d_call: TRBD2
cdr3_aa: ASSLGLAEADTQY